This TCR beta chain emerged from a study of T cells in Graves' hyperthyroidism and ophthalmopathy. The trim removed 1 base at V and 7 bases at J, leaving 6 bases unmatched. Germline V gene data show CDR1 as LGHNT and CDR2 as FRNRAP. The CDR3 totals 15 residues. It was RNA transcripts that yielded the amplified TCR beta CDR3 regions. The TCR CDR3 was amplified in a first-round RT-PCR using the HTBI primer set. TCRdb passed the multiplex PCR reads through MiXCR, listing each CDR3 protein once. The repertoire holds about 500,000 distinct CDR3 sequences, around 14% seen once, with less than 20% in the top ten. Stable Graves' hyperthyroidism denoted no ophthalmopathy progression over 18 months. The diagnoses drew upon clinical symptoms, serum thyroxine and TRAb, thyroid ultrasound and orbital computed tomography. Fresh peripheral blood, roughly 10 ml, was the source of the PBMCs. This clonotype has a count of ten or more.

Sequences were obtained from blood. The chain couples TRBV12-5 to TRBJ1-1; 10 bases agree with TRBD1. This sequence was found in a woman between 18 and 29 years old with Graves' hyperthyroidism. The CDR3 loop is CASGLGRQGADEAFF. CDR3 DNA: TGTGCTAGTGGTTTGGGAAGACAGGGGGCCGATGAAGCTTTCTTT.